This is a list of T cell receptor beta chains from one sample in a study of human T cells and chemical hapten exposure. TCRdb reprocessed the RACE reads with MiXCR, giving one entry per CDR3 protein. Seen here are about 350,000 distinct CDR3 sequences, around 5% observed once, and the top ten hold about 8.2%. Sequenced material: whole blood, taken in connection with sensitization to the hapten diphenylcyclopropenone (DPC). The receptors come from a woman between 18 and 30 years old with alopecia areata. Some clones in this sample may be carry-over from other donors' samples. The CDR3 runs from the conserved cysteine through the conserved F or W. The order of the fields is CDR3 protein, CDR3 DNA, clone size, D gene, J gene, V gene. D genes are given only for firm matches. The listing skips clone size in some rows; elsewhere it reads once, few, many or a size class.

cdr3_aa: CASSSQGFDTEAFF
cdr3_nt: TGTGCCAGCAGTTCACAGGGTTTCGACACTGAAGCTTTCTTT
clone_size: few
d_call: -
j_call: TRBJ1-1
v_call: TRBV12-3/TRBV12-4

cdr3_aa: CSARAVDSYEQYF
cdr3_nt: TGCAGTGCTAGAGCAGTGGACTCCTACGAGCAGTACTTC
clone_size: many
d_call: -
j_call: TRBJ2-7
v_call: TRBV20-1

cdr3_aa: CASSVRQGQAEAFF
cdr3_nt: TGTGCCAGCAGCGTCCGACAGGGGCAGGCTGAAGCTTTCTTT
clone_size: -
d_call: TRBD1
j_call: TRBJ1-1
v_call: TRBV7-9

cdr3_aa: CSATQRGEIGGDGYTF
cdr3_nt: TGCAGTGCTACCCAACGGGGGGAGATTGGAGGGGATGGCTACACCTTC
clone_size: few
d_call: -
j_call: TRBJ1-2
v_call: TRBV20-1

cdr3_aa: CASSRQGKDQPQHF
cdr3_nt: TGTGCCAGCAGCAGACAGGGTAAGGATCAGCCCCAGCATTTT
clone_size: -
d_call: TRBD1
j_call: TRBJ1-5
v_call: TRBV6-5

cdr3_aa: CASSFQGGMETQYF
cdr3_nt: TGTGCCAGCAGCTTTCAGGGAGGCATGGAGACCCAGTACTTC
clone_size: -
d_call: -
j_call: TRBJ2-5
v_call: TRBV7-3

cdr3_aa: CAITEGRVTDTQYF
cdr3_nt: TGTGCCATCACGGAGGGTAGGGTCACAGATACGCAGTATTTT
clone_size: -
d_call: -
j_call: TRBJ2-3
v_call: TRBV10-3

cdr3_aa: CAISEPLSDTQYF
cdr3_nt: TGTGCCATCAGTGAGCCACTCTCAGATACGCAGTATTTT
clone_size: -
d_call: -
j_call: TRBJ2-3
v_call: TRBV10-3

cdr3_aa: CASSLLANPNEQFF
cdr3_nt: TGTGCCAGCAGCTTACTGGCTAATCCCAATGAGCAGTTCTTC
clone_size: few
d_call: -
j_call: TRBJ2-1
v_call: TRBV7-3

cdr3_aa: CSARETATLLGYTF
cdr3_nt: TGCAGTGCTAGAGAGACCGCAACTTTATTGGGCTACACCTTC
clone_size: many
d_call: -
j_call: TRBJ1-2
v_call: TRBV20-1

cdr3_aa: CSYRRSTNEKLFF
cdr3_nt: TGCAGCTACAGACGGTCAACTAATGAAAAACTGTTTTTT
clone_size: many
d_call: -
j_call: TRBJ1-4
v_call: TRBV29-1

cdr3_aa: CAISEFGLRGRAEAFF
cdr3_nt: TGTGCCATCAGTGAGTTTGGCCTGCGGGGCAGGGCTGAAGCTTTCTTT
clone_size: few
d_call: -
j_call: TRBJ1-1
v_call: TRBV10-3

cdr3_aa: CASSANTGELFF
cdr3_nt: TGTGCCAGCAGTGCAAACACCGGGGAGCTGTTTTTT
clone_size: many
d_call: -
j_call: TRBJ2-2
v_call: TRBV2

cdr3_aa: CASRDRANQPQHF
cdr3_nt: TGTGCCAGTAGGGACAGGGCCAATCAGCCCCAGCATTTT
clone_size: -
d_call: TRBD1
j_call: TRBJ1-5
v_call: TRBV5-6

cdr3_aa: CAISESTGNGYTF
cdr3_nt: TGTGCCATCAGTGAGTCGACGGGGAATGGCTACACCTTC
clone_size: many
d_call: -
j_call: TRBJ1-2
v_call: TRBV10-3

cdr3_aa: CASSTTGVQNTEAFF
cdr3_nt: TGTGCCAGCAGTACCACAGGGGTCCAGAACACTGAAGCTTTCTTT
clone_size: -
d_call: TRBD1
j_call: TRBJ1-1
v_call: TRBV6-6

cdr3_aa: CSAGQGEGLYGYTF
cdr3_nt: TGCAGTGCTGGGCAGGGAGAGGGACTATATGGCTACACCTTC
clone_size: many
d_call: -
j_call: TRBJ1-2
v_call: TRBV20-1

cdr3_aa: CASSPTPSGGADTQYF
cdr3_nt: TGTGCCAGCAGTCCAACCCCTTCCGGGGGGGCAGATACGCAGTATTTT
clone_size: few
d_call: TRBD2
j_call: TRBJ2-3
v_call: TRBV27

cdr3_aa: CASSRRGASTDTQYF
cdr3_nt: TGCGCCAGCAGCCGCAGGGGAGCTAGCACAGATACGCAGTATTTT
clone_size: few
d_call: -
j_call: TRBJ2-3
v_call: TRBV4-3

cdr3_aa: CASGFVQGQAFF
cdr3_nt: TGTGCCAGCGGTTTCGTCCAGGGACAAGCTTTCTTT
clone_size: many
d_call: -
j_call: TRBJ1-1
v_call: TRBV2

cdr3_aa: CASSSPGRGGDEAFF
cdr3_nt: TGTGCCAGCAGTTCCCCGGGCAGGGGCGGGGATGAAGCTTTCTTT
clone_size: -
d_call: -
j_call: TRBJ1-1
v_call: TRBV28

cdr3_aa: CSAVGRRAEAFF
cdr3_nt: TGCAGTGCGGTGGGCCGGAGGGCTGAAGCTTTCTTT
clone_size: few
d_call: -
j_call: TRBJ1-1
v_call: TRBV20-1

cdr3_aa: CASSLRSGGNEQFF
cdr3_nt: TGTGCCAGCAGCTTGAGGTCCGGGGGGAATGAGCAGTTCTTC
clone_size: many
d_call: TRBD2
j_call: TRBJ2-1
v_call: TRBV7-3

cdr3_aa: CASSYLTEAFF
cdr3_nt: TGTGCCAGCAGTTACTTAACTGAAGCTTTCTTT
clone_size: many
d_call: -
j_call: TRBJ1-1
v_call: TRBV6-2/TRBV6-3

cdr3_aa: CASSYEGPLASDTEAFF
cdr3_nt: TGTGCCAGCAGTTATGAGGGGCCGCTCGCCTCGGACACTGAAGCTTTCTTT
clone_size: few
d_call: -
j_call: TRBJ1-1
v_call: TRBV6-5

cdr3_aa: CASSPPRTSGGYNEQFF
cdr3_nt: TGTGCCAGCTCACCACCGAGAACTAGCGGGGGGTACAATGAGCAGTTCTTC
clone_size: -
d_call: TRBD2
j_call: TRBJ2-1
v_call: TRBV18

cdr3_aa: CSARDLGEGQPQHF
cdr3_nt: TGCAGTGCTAGAGATCTAGGGGAAGGACAGCCCCAGCATTTT
clone_size: -
d_call: -
j_call: TRBJ1-5
v_call: TRBV20-1

cdr3_aa: CASSVEGGPGNEQFF
cdr3_nt: TGTGCCAGCAGCGTAGAGGGGGGGCCAGGCAATGAGCAGTTCTTC
clone_size: few
d_call: -
j_call: TRBJ2-1
v_call: TRBV9

cdr3_aa: CSASTGNYGYTF
cdr3_nt: TGCAGTGCTTCTACAGGGAACTATGGCTACACCTTC
clone_size: many
d_call: -
j_call: TRBJ1-2
v_call: TRBV20-1

cdr3_aa: CASSWGFTGELFF
cdr3_nt: TGTGCCAGCAGTTGGGGTTTCACCGGGGAGCTGTTTTTT
clone_size: few
d_call: -
j_call: TRBJ2-2
v_call: TRBV6-6

cdr3_aa: CASSPGLAGGPGPDTQYF
cdr3_nt: TGTGCCAGCAGCCCCGGACTAGCGGGGGGGCCCGGGCCAGATACGCAGTATTTT
clone_size: -
d_call: TRBD2
j_call: TRBJ2-3
v_call: TRBV6-6

cdr3_aa: CSARDSYSQETQYF
cdr3_nt: TGCAGTGCTAGAGATTCGTATAGTCAAGAGACCCAGTACTTC
clone_size: few
d_call: -
j_call: TRBJ2-5
v_call: TRBV20-1

cdr3_aa: CASSLSIAMNTEAFF
cdr3_nt: TGTGCCAGCAGCTTGTCGATAGCCATGAACACTGAAGCTTTCTTT
clone_size: many
d_call: -
j_call: TRBJ1-1
v_call: TRBV5-5

cdr3_aa: CASSPTPAGEAGNTIYF
cdr3_nt: TGTGCCAGCTCACCAACTCCTGCAGGGGAGGCTGGAAACACCATATATTTT
clone_size: many
d_call: -
j_call: TRBJ1-3
v_call: TRBV18

cdr3_aa: CASSQDRGPDPGELFF
cdr3_nt: TGCGCCAGCAGCCAAGATCGGGGACCAGACCCCGGGGAGCTGTTTTTT
clone_size: -
d_call: -
j_call: TRBJ2-2
v_call: TRBV4-3

cdr3_aa: CASSEWNIAGVSTGELFF
cdr3_nt: TGTGCCAGCAGTGAATGGAACATAGCGGGGGTCAGCACCGGGGAGCTGTTTTTT
clone_size: -
d_call: TRBD2
j_call: TRBJ2-2
v_call: TRBV2

cdr3_aa: CASSQNLAGHGYNEQFF
cdr3_nt: TGCGCCAGCAGCCAAAATCTAGCGGGACATGGGTACAATGAGCAGTTCTTC
clone_size: many
d_call: TRBD2
j_call: TRBJ2-1
v_call: TRBV4-3

cdr3_aa: CASSPTPTGMSTEAFF
cdr3_nt: TGTGCCAGCTCACCCACCCCGACAGGGATGAGCACTGAAGCTTTCTTT
clone_size: few
d_call: TRBD1
j_call: TRBJ1-1
v_call: TRBV18

cdr3_aa: CAIKTGQGNYGYTF
cdr3_nt: TGTGCCATCAAAACGGGGCAGGGGAACTATGGCTACACCTTC
clone_size: -
d_call: -
j_call: TRBJ1-2
v_call: TRBV10-3

cdr3_aa: CSVRMHGGEKLFF
cdr3_nt: TGCAGCGTTCGGATGCACGGGGGGGAAAAACTGTTTTTT
clone_size: many
d_call: -
j_call: TRBJ1-4
v_call: TRBV29-1

cdr3_aa: CASSEGTYYSNQPQHF
cdr3_nt: TGTGCCAGCAGCGAAGGGACATATTATAGCAATCAGCCCCAGCATTTT
clone_size: many
d_call: -
j_call: TRBJ1-5
v_call: TRBV7-8

cdr3_aa: CASSYVAHGYNEQFF
cdr3_nt: TGTGCCAGCAGTTACGTAGCTCATGGCTACAATGAGCAGTTCTTC
clone_size: -
d_call: -
j_call: TRBJ2-1
v_call: TRBV6-2/TRBV6-3

cdr3_aa: CASSDKTGGSGANVLTF
cdr3_nt: TGTGCCAGCAGTGACAAAACAGGGGGCTCTGGGGCCAACGTCCTGACTTTC
clone_size: many
d_call: TRBD1
j_call: TRBJ2-6
v_call: TRBV6-4

cdr3_aa: CASRRDSNSPLHF
cdr3_nt: TGTGCCAGCAGGCGGGACAGTAATTCACCCCTCCACTTT
clone_size: many
d_call: TRBD1
j_call: TRBJ1-6
v_call: TRBV6-5

cdr3_aa: CASSPPGGLVETQYF
cdr3_nt: TGTGCCAGCAGTCCACCCGGGGGGCTCGTTGAGACCCAGTACTTC
clone_size: few
d_call: -
j_call: TRBJ2-5
v_call: TRBV28

cdr3_aa: CSVGLGRSDSYEQYF
cdr3_nt: TGCAGCGTTGGACTCGGCAGGTCCGACTCCTACGAGCAGTACTTC
clone_size: few
d_call: -
j_call: TRBJ2-7
v_call: TRBV29-1

cdr3_aa: CASSYPSDGKETQYF
cdr3_nt: TGTGCCAGCAGTTACCCAAGCGACGGGAAAGAGACCCAGTACTTC
clone_size: few
d_call: -
j_call: TRBJ2-5
v_call: TRBV6-5

cdr3_aa: CASSFLWKRNEQFF
cdr3_nt: TGTGCCAGCAGCTTTTTATGGAAGCGAAATGAGCAGTTCTTC
clone_size: -
d_call: -
j_call: TRBJ2-1
v_call: TRBV11-2

cdr3_aa: CALLDRGDVYGYTF
cdr3_nt: TGTGCCCTACTCGACAGGGGAGATGTCTATGGCTACACCTTC
clone_size: many
d_call: TRBD1
j_call: TRBJ1-2
v_call: TRBV28

cdr3_aa: CASSLGGTGTYEQYF
cdr3_nt: TGTGCCAGCAGTTTAGGAGGGACAGGGACCTACGAGCAGTACTTC
clone_size: few
d_call: TRBD1
j_call: TRBJ2-7
v_call: TRBV27

cdr3_aa: CASMRQLGSTDTQYF
cdr3_nt: TGTGCCAGCATGAGGCAGCTCGGAAGCACAGATACGCAGTATTTT
clone_size: many
d_call: -
j_call: TRBJ2-3
v_call: TRBV12-3/TRBV12-4

cdr3_aa: CSGAFEGNEAESYGYTF
cdr3_nt: TGCAGCGGTGCCTTCGAAGGGAACGAGGCGGAGAGCTATGGCTACACCTTC
clone_size: few
d_call: -
j_call: TRBJ1-2
v_call: TRBV29-1

cdr3_aa: CASSLGGHWGNSPLHF
cdr3_nt: TGTGCCAGCAGTTTAGGAGGACATTGGGGGAATTCACCCCTCCACTTT
clone_size: few
d_call: -
j_call: TRBJ1-6
v_call: TRBV12-3/TRBV12-4

cdr3_aa: CASSPTANYGYTF
cdr3_nt: TGTGCCAGCAGTCCGACAGCCAACTATGGCTACACCTTC
clone_size: many
d_call: -
j_call: TRBJ1-2
v_call: TRBV6-1